A selection of T cell receptor beta chains follows, all from one sample in a study of T cells in tumors after PD-1 blockade. This table comes from immunoSEQ multiplex PCR, and its TCRdb copy is limited to in-frame clones, with some not included. The sample gives roughly 49,000 clones, approximately 84% of which show up once; roughly 4% is in the top ten. The source material was PBMCs, sampled before anti-PD-1 treatment. These receptors all come from a human donor with basal cell carcinoma. CDR3s include the opening cysteine and the closing phenylalanine or tryptophan. A D gene is named only where the DNA matches it firmly. Not all rows give a size; the values are once, few, many and, for expanded clones, a class.

d_call: TRBD1
v_call: TRBV24-1
j_call: TRBJ2-1
clone_size: .
cdr3_nt: TGTGCCACCAGTGACTCCGCACAGGGGGGTGGCTATGAGCAGTTCTTC
cdr3_aa: CATSDSAQGGGYEQFF

d_call: TRBD2
v_call: TRBV10-2
j_call: TRBJ2-3
clone_size: .
cdr3_nt: TGCGCCAGCAGTGAGGGAAGACTAGCGGGGGGAGATACGCAGTATTTT
cdr3_aa: CASSEGRLAGGDTQYF

d_call: .
v_call: TRBV13
j_call: TRBJ1-6
clone_size: .
cdr3_nt: TGTGCCAGCAGCCCTAGCTCCTATAATTCACCCCTCCACTTT
cdr3_aa: CASSPSSYNSPLHF

d_call: .
v_call: TRBV13
j_call: TRBJ1-1
clone_size: .
cdr3_nt: TGTGCCAGCACCGGCAATCGGGGAATCAACAGGAACACTGAAGCTTTCTTT
cdr3_aa: CASTGNRGINRNTEAFF

d_call: .
v_call: TRBV10-2
j_call: TRBJ1-5
clone_size: .
cdr3_nt: TGCGCCAGCAGAGCAACAGGGAATAGCAATCAGCCCCAGCATTTT
cdr3_aa: CASRATGNSNQPQHF

d_call: TRBD1
v_call: TRBV6-1
j_call: TRBJ1-1
clone_size: .
cdr3_nt: TGTGCCAGCAGTGCGCACTTGACAGGGGGCAGTACTGAAGCTTTCTTT
cdr3_aa: CASSAHLTGGSTEAFF

d_call: TRBD1
v_call: TRBV2
j_call: TRBJ1-2
clone_size: .
cdr3_nt: TGTGCCAGCACCCCTGGGACAGGGGGGATCTATGGCTACACCTTC
cdr3_aa: CASTPGTGGIYGYTF

d_call: .
v_call: TRBV5-4
j_call: TRBJ2-7
clone_size: .
cdr3_nt: TGTGCCAGCGGCCAAAAGGGAAACAACCCCTACGAGCAGTACTTC
cdr3_aa: CASGQKGNNPYEQYF

d_call: .
v_call: TRBV3-1/TRBV3-2
j_call: TRBJ2-7
clone_size: .
cdr3_nt: TGTGCCAGCAGCCGAGTTTTCACAGGCCCCTACGAGCAGTACTTC
cdr3_aa: CASSRVFTGPYEQYF

d_call: .
v_call: TRBV7-9
j_call: TRBJ2-3
clone_size: .
cdr3_nt: TGTGCCAGCAGCTTAGGGTGGACAGACACAGATACGCAGTATTTT
cdr3_aa: CASSLGWTDTDTQYF

d_call: .
v_call: TRBV2
j_call: TRBJ2-4
clone_size: .
cdr3_nt: TGTGCCAGCAGTGAGAGCGGGCGGGGAAACATTCAGTACTTC
cdr3_aa: CASSESGRGNIQYF

d_call: .
v_call: TRBV6-5
j_call: TRBJ2-1
clone_size: .
cdr3_nt: TGTGCCAGCAGTTACGCGAGGGGGATCACCTACAATGAGCAGTTCTTC
cdr3_aa: CASSYARGITYNEQFF

d_call: TRBD1
v_call: TRBV19
j_call: TRBJ1-2
clone_size: .
cdr3_nt: TGTGCCAGTACCGGGACAGGTATTAACTATGGCTACACCTTC
cdr3_aa: CASTGTGINYGYTF

d_call: TRBD1
v_call: TRBV28
j_call: TRBJ1-5
clone_size: .
cdr3_nt: TGTGCCAGCAGTTACCGGGACAGGGGAGGCAATCAGCCCCAGCATTTT
cdr3_aa: CASSYRDRGGNQPQHF

d_call: TRBD1
v_call: TRBV9
j_call: TRBJ1-2
clone_size: .
cdr3_nt: TGTGCCAGCAGCGTAGGGGGGACAGGGGATTTCGGCTACACCTTC
cdr3_aa: CASSVGGTGDFGYTF

d_call: TRBD1
v_call: TRBV6-2/TRBV6-3
j_call: TRBJ2-3
clone_size: once
cdr3_nt: TGTGCCAGCAGTAGCCGGGACAGGGGGAGGATTAGCACAGATACGCAGTATTTT
cdr3_aa: CASSSRDRGRISTDTQYF

d_call: .
v_call: TRBV3-1/TRBV3-2
j_call: TRBJ1-2
clone_size: .
cdr3_nt: TGTGCCAGCAGCCAAGATACGGGTCGGGGAGGCTACACCTTC
cdr3_aa: CASSQDTGRGGYTF

d_call: .
v_call: TRBV30
j_call: TRBJ2-7
clone_size: .
cdr3_nt: TGTGCCTGGAGGACCACGGGACCCTCTACGACGGAGCAGTACTTC
cdr3_aa: CAWRTTGPSTTEQYF

d_call: .
v_call: TRBV30
j_call: TRBJ1-3
clone_size: few
cdr3_nt: TGTGCCTGGATGGACTCTGGAAACACCATATATTTT
cdr3_aa: CAWMDSGNTIYF

d_call: .
v_call: TRBV6-5
j_call: TRBJ1-5
clone_size: .
cdr3_nt: TGTGCCAGCAGGGCAGTGGGTTTGAGTCAGCCCCAGCATTTT
cdr3_aa: CASRAVGLSQPQHF

d_call: .
v_call: TRBV5-1
j_call: TRBJ2-7
clone_size: .
cdr3_nt: TGCGCCAGCAGCTTGGCCAAAAATGGAGGGGGCGAGCAGTACTTC
cdr3_aa: CASSLAKNGGGEQYF

d_call: .
v_call: TRBV12-5
j_call: TRBJ1-5
clone_size: .
cdr3_nt: TGTGCTAGTGGTTTGACCAATCAGCCCCAGCATTTT
cdr3_aa: CASGLTNQPQHF

d_call: .
v_call: TRBV7-8
j_call: TRBJ1-1
clone_size: .
cdr3_nt: TGTGCCAGCAGGATTTCAGGGAACACTGAAGCTTTCTTT
cdr3_aa: CASRISGNTEAFF

d_call: .
v_call: TRBV29-1
j_call: TRBJ1-2
clone_size: .
cdr3_nt: TGCAGCGTTGGAGTTAGCGGCTATGGCTACACCTTC
cdr3_aa: CSVGVSGYGYTF

d_call: .
v_call: TRBV7-9
j_call: TRBJ1-1
clone_size: .
cdr3_nt: TGTGCCAGCAGCCCGACAGCCGTGGGGAACACTGAAGCTTTCTTT
cdr3_aa: CASSPTAVGNTEAFF

d_call: .
v_call: TRBV4-1
j_call: TRBJ2-2
clone_size: .
cdr3_nt: TGCGCCAGCAGCCATGAAACAAGTGGGAAGCTGTTTTTT
cdr3_aa: CASSHETSGKLFF

d_call: TRBD2
v_call: TRBV7-8
j_call: TRBJ2-5
clone_size: .
cdr3_nt: TGTGCCAGCAGCCCCGGGACTAGCGGGCAAGAGACCCAGTACTTC
cdr3_aa: CASSPGTSGQETQYF

d_call: .
v_call: TRBV19
j_call: TRBJ1-2
clone_size: .
cdr3_nt: TGTGCCACCTCACAGTTAAACTATGGCTACACCTTC
cdr3_aa: CATSQLNYGYTF

d_call: TRBD2
v_call: TRBV10-3
j_call: TRBJ2-1
clone_size: .
cdr3_nt: TGTGCCATCAGTGAGACGGGGGGGCCATCCAATGAGCAGTTCTTC
cdr3_aa: CAISETGGPSNEQFF

d_call: .
v_call: TRBV28
j_call: TRBJ2-5
clone_size: .
cdr3_nt: TGTGCCAGCAGCGACTGGAAGAAAGAGACCCAGTACTTC
cdr3_aa: CASSDWKKETQYF

d_call: .
v_call: TRBV6-4
j_call: TRBJ2-1
clone_size: .
cdr3_nt: TGTGCCAGCAGTGAAGGGTTAGAGTCCTACAATGAGCAGTTCTTC
cdr3_aa: CASSEGLESYNEQFF

d_call: .
v_call: TRBV6-2/TRBV6-3
j_call: TRBJ2-3
clone_size: once
cdr3_nt: TGTGCCAGCAGTTATAACTTTCTCACAGATACGCAGTATTTT
cdr3_aa: CASSYNFLTDTQYF

d_call: .
v_call: TRBV5-5
j_call: TRBJ2-7
clone_size: .
cdr3_nt: TGTGCCAGCAGCTTATCTGCGGAGGGGCGGCAGTACTTC
cdr3_aa: CASSLSAEGRQYF

d_call: .
v_call: TRBV5-5
j_call: TRBJ1-4
clone_size: .
cdr3_nt: TGTGCCAGCAGCTTTTTGGATAATGAAAAACTGTTTTTT
cdr3_aa: CASSFLDNEKLFF

d_call: .
v_call: TRBV18
j_call: TRBJ1-3
clone_size: .
cdr3_nt: TGTGCCAGCTCACCAGCGGCCGACTCTGGAAACACCATATATTTT
cdr3_aa: CASSPAADSGNTIYF

d_call: .
v_call: TRBV5-1
j_call: TRBJ2-5
clone_size: .
cdr3_nt: TGCGCCAGCAGCTCCAGCTCAGGGACGGCACAAGAGACCCAGTACTTC
cdr3_aa: CASSSSSGTAQETQYF

d_call: .
v_call: TRBV18
j_call: TRBJ1-3
clone_size: .
cdr3_nt: TGTGCCAGCTCACCAGCTAATGGAAACACCATATATTTT
cdr3_aa: CASSPANGNTIYF

d_call: TRBD2
v_call: TRBV30
j_call: TRBJ2-1
clone_size: medium-sized
cdr3_nt: TGTGCCTGGAGTGTTCTAGCGGTCGACTACAATGAGCAGTTCTTC
cdr3_aa: CAWSVLAVDYNEQFF

d_call: .
v_call: TRBV29-1
j_call: TRBJ2-3
clone_size: few
cdr3_nt: TGCAGCGGGCGGGCTCTTCGAGATACGCAGTATTTT
cdr3_aa: CSGRALRDTQYF

d_call: .
v_call: TRBV19
j_call: TRBJ2-6
clone_size: .
cdr3_nt: TGTGCCAGTAGTATATCAGCTCGGGCAGCCTCTGGGGCCAACGTCCTGACTTTC
cdr3_aa: CASSISARAASGANVLTF

d_call: TRBD1
v_call: TRBV5-1
j_call: TRBJ1-1
clone_size: .
cdr3_nt: TGCGCCAGCAGTTGGACAGGATCGAACACTGAAGCTTTCTTT
cdr3_aa: CASSWTGSNTEAFF

d_call: .
v_call: TRBV7-9
j_call: TRBJ1-2
clone_size: .
cdr3_nt: TGTGCCAGCAGCCTACGGGCTTCTAACTATGGCTACACCTTC
cdr3_aa: CASSLRASNYGYTF

d_call: .
v_call: TRBV7-8
j_call: TRBJ2-1
clone_size: .
cdr3_nt: TGTGCCAGCAGCTTGATCGATGAGCAGTTCTTC
cdr3_aa: CASSLIDEQFF

d_call: .
v_call: TRBV28
j_call: TRBJ2-3
clone_size: .
cdr3_nt: TGTGCCAGCAGTTTCACAGGGATGGGGGGCACAGATACGCAGTATTTT
cdr3_aa: CASSFTGMGGTDTQYF